This TCR beta chain was documented in a study of identical twins. This clonotype has more than one count but fewer than ten. As yet, its antigen is unknown. TCRdb re-called the 5' RACE reads with MiXCR, one entry per CDR3 protein. Of roughly 710,000 distinct CDR3 sequences listed, around 6% are singletons. The V gene's germline CDR1 is SNHLY and CDR2 FYNNEI. The CDR3 runs 15 residues. Trimming at V came to 6 bases and at J to 3 bases, leaving 6 bases not matched to a gene. General study findings and limits: Out-of-frame alpha sequences common to twins exhibited a surplus of low generation probability. While abundant cord blood beta clonotypes carried fewer insertions, memory repertoires showed no such pattern. Sequences that were beta out-of-frame showed weaker excess twin sharing.

The specimen sequenced was naive T cells sorted from blood. This rearrangement joins TRBV2 to TRBJ2-5, with 11 bases fitting TRBD2. This sequence was found in a man between 18 and 29 years old in good health. The CDR3 nucleotides read TGTGCCAGCAGCCCAACGACTAGCGGGAAAGAGACCCAGTACTTC. Protein product: CASSPTTSGKETQYF. Supplemented by reference TRBV2 and TRBJ2-5, the full variable domain reads EPEVTQTPSHQVTQMGQEVILRCVPISNHLYFYWYRQILGQKVEFLVSFYNNEISEKSEIFDDQFSVERPDGSNFTLKIRSTKLEDSAMYFCASSPTTSGKETQYFGPGTRLLVL.